Presented here are 12 T cell receptor beta chains from one specimen sequenced in a study of blood T cell repertoires in COVID-19. Libraries were prepared by immunoSEQ multiplex PCR; TCRdb keeps only in-frame clonotypes and omits some of them. The data show fewer than 150,000 clones, approximately 86% seen once. The specimen was peripheral blood. Source of these receptors: a woman between 45 and 65 years old who had recovered from COVID-19.

As to this clone: No DNA is shown, since the ends of the CDR3 on it are uncertain; the CDR3 is the one TCRdb lists. This rearrangement joins TRBV18 to TRBJ1-1. Per germline, CDR1 KGHSH and CDR2 LQKENI. Inclusive of both ends, the CDR3 amounts to 16 amino acids. This CDR3 is CASCTSRTRLNTEAFF.

The chain carries TRBV18 and TRBJ1-2; possibly TRBD1 for D (6 bases). The V and J ends lost 4 bases and 8 bases respectively, with 14 bases between them. In germline, CDR1 is KGHSH, CDR2 LQKENI. The CDR3 length is 13 residues. Written as DNA, the CDR3 is TGTGCCAGCTCACGGACAGAACTGAACGGCTACACCTTC. Residues: CASSRTELNGYTF.

The V call is TRBV12-3 or TRBV12-4, the J call TRBJ1-3; D is unresolved. Trimming left V 5 bases short and J 4 bases short, with 9 bases between. This CDR3 comprises 13 residues. In DNA form, the CDR3 reads TGTGCCAGCAGTCCGGGAGTAGGAAACACCATATATTTT. As protein: CASSPGVGNTIYF.

This chain connects TRBV5-4 to TRBJ1-4, with 10 bases identical to TRBD1. Unmatched junction bases numbered 5, after V lost 4 bases and J lost 2 bases. Germline-derived CDR1 and CDR2 are SGHNT and YYREEE (reference sequence). This CDR3 is 16 amino acids long. The CDR3 region is CASSIGTGVTNEKLFF. The DNA of the CDR3 is TGTGCCAGCAGCATCGGGACAGGGGTGACTAATGAAAAACTGTTTTTT.

The chain links TRBV2 to TRBJ2-1; possibly TRBD2 for D (6 bases). The CDR3 is 16 residues long. Trimming stripped 0 bases from V and 12 bases from J, with 21 bases between. CDR1 is SNHLY, CDR2 FYNNEI, per germline. CDR3 nucleotide sequence: TGTGCCAGCAGTGAAGCGGGCGGGGCAGGCCGAGGGCCGCAGTTCTTC. This translates into CASSEAGGAGRGPQFF.

This chain connects TRBV3-1 (or the pseudogene TRBV3-2) to TRBJ1-4; D is perhaps TRBD1 (6 bases). V was shortened by 7 bases and J by 7 bases, with 19 bases between the two germline ends. Germline V lookup: CDR1 LGHDT, CDR2 YNNKEL (reference sequence). There are 15 residues in the CDR3. This CDR3 is CASTSSGRGSEKLFF. The DNA of the CDR3 is TGTGCCAGCACCTCTTCAGGCAGGGGTAGTGAAAAACTGTTTTTT.

The chain employs TRBV6-5 and TRBJ1-1, with 7 bases matching TRBD1. The J segment lost 8 bases and the V segment lost 2 bases, leaving 8 bases of the junction unmatched. Looked up from germline, CDR1 is MNHEY and CDR2 is SVGAGI. The CDR3 has 14 amino acids. This CDR3 reads CASSYRNRGTEAFF. Here the CDR3 DNA reads TGTGCCAGCAGTTACAGAAACAGGGGCACCGAAGCTTTCTTT.

There are a few counts of this clone. This sequence joins TRBV6-2 or TRBV6-3 and TRBJ2-1; D gene unclear. The CDR3 consists of 15 residues. The germline V gene has CDR1 MNHEY and CDR2 SVGEGT. Trimming shortened V by 4 bases and J by 0 bases, and 10 bases separated the two germline ends. This CDR3 reads CASSLTTSSYNEQFF. The CDR3 DNA is TGTGCCAGCAGTTTAACTACTTCCTCCTACAATGAGCAGTTCTTC.

The chain employs TRBV10-3 and TRBJ1-2; no clear D gene. CDR3 length: 13 amino acids. Trimming stripped 2 bases from V and 4 bases from J, with 8 bases between. The germline V gene has CDR1 ENHRY and CDR2 SYGVKD. CDR3 loop: CAISEGESYGYTF. CDR3 nucleotides: TGTGCCATCAGTGAGGGAGAGAGCTATGGCTACACCTTC.

The chain employs TRBV11-1 and TRBJ2-5; unclear D gene. The germline V gene encodes CDR1 SGHAT and CDR2 FQDESV (reference sequence). The CDR3 is made up of 14 amino acids. The V gene lost 5 bases and the J gene lost 7 bases, with 17 bases spanning the gap. The CDR3 sequence is CASSPRPDGGTQYF. The DNA for the CDR3 is TGTGCCAGCAGCCCTCGGCCCGATGGCGGGACCCAGTACTTC.

The V gene is TRBV20-1, the J gene TRBJ2-3; 7 nucleotides align to TRBD1. The CDR3 has 11 amino acids. V shed 6 bases, J shed 6 bases, and the junction held 3 bases outside the gene matches. The germline CDR1 and CDR2 sequences are DFQATT and SNEGSKA (reference sequence). The CDR3 loop reads CSALQGDTQYF. CDR3 nucleotides: TGCAGTGCCCTACAGGGGGATACGCAGTATTTT.

Only one count was recorded for this clone. The rearrangement links TRBV5-1 to TRBJ2-2, with 8 positions matching TRBD1. Germline CDR1 and CDR2: SGHRS and YFSETQ. V was pared by 9 bases and J by 1 base, with 8 bases of the junction left unmatched. CDR3 length: 15 amino acids. CDR3 DNA sequence: TGCGCCACAGGACAGGGACGCTTGAACACCGGGGAGCTGTTTTTT. This codes for CATGQGRLNTGELFF.